Each of the 27 T cell receptor beta chains below was sequenced from the same sample in a study of blood T cells in healthy people across ages. Together with a sample-barcoded 5' primer, a J-beta primer mix was included in a second PCR lasting about 6 to 11 cycles. TCRdb used MiXCR to reprocess the 5' RACE reads, holding one entry per CDR3 protein. This sample has over 1,200,000 distinct CDR3 sequences, with 59% found just once. The sequencing sample was made of blood. Receptors were obtained from a man younger than 35 in good health.

This clonotype turned up a few times. V usage is TRBV5-6 and J usage is TRBJ1-2, with D possibly TRBD1 on 5 matching bases. V lost 2 bases and J lost 7, with 9 bases in between. CDR1 and CDR2 (germline): SGHDT, YYEEEE. The CDR3 consists of 12 residues. The CDR3 reads CASSFGTVGYTF. In nucleotides, the CDR3 is TGTGCCAGCAGCTTTGGGACGGTTGGCTACACCTTC.

The J gene is TRBJ2-1, the V gene TRBV11-2, with 10 bases matching TRBD2. Germline V CDR1 and CDR2: SGHAT, FQNNGV. The CDR3 extends over 20 amino acids. With V trimmed by 1 base and J by 13 bases, 25 bases remained unmatched. The CDR3 DNA sequence: TGTGCCAGCAGCTTAGGGGGGGGAGCTGTTCTAGCGGGGGCCCCATTAGGACAGTTCTTC. Amino acids: CASSLGGGAVLAGAPLGQFF. Together with reference TRBV11-2 and TRBJ2-1, the CDR3 gives the full variable domain: EAGVAQSPRYKIIEKRQSVAFWCNPISGHATLYWYQQILGQGPKLLIQFQNNGVVDDSQLPKDRFSAERLKGVDSTLKIQPAKLEDSAVYLCASSLGGGAVLAGAPLGQFFGPGTRLTVL.

This clonotype was counted only a few times. The chain employs TRBV20-1 and TRBJ2-5, with D possibly being TRBD2 (6 bases). Germline V gene sequence: CDR1 DFQATT, CDR2 SNEGSKA (reference sequence). This CDR3 is built from 15 residues. Trimming shortened V by 6 bases and J by 2 bases, and 19 bases separated the two germline ends. In nucleotides, the CDR3 is TGCAGTGCACGGACTCTAGCGTTCCCGCAAGAGACCCAGTACTTC. Its translation is CSARTLAFPQETQYF.

This clonotype was found a few times. The CDR3 nucleotides are TGTGCCAGCAGTTCCGACCCAGCAGGGTCTGCAGGCTACACCTTC. It encodes CASSSDPAGSAGYTF. The chain links TRBV12-3 or TRBV12-4 to TRBJ1-2; a possible D gene is TRBD1 (5 bases). The V end lost 4 bases, the J end lost 8 bases, and 20 bases lay between the germline ends. The CDR3 is made up of 15 amino acids.

V usage is TRBV6-5 and J usage is TRBJ2-5; D is ambiguous. The ends were cut back, 0 bases at V and 3 bases at J, with 11 bases in the middle. CDR3 length: 15 amino acids. Germline V gene sequence: CDR1 MNHEY, CDR2 SVGAGI. The CDR3 nucleotides read TGTGCCAGCAGTTACTCGATGTCAGACGAAGAGACCCAGTACTTC. Protein product: CASSYSMSDEETQYF.

This rearrangement joins TRBV9 to TRBJ2-7; unclear D gene. TRBJ2-5 matches the DNA end more closely, so the J call is doubtful. The germline V gene has CDR1 SGDLS and CDR2 YYNGEE. CDR3 length equals 14 residues. The CDR3 region is CASSPAGFGETQYF. CDR3 DNA: TGTGCCAGCAGCCCCGCAGGATTCGGGGAGACCCAGTACTTC.

The CDR3 sequence: CASAGTETYNEQFF. In DNA, the CDR3 is TGTGCCTCGGCCGGGACAGAGACCTACAATGAGCAGTTCTTC. The V gene is TRBV7-9, the J gene TRBJ2-1, with 7 bases aligning to TRBD1. V shed 11 bases and J 2 bases; nucleotides not matched to a gene: 9. This CDR3 spans 14 amino acids. Per the germline V gene, CDR1 is SEHNR and CDR2 is FQNEAQ (reference sequence).

This clonotype was found a few times. The chain recombines TRBV13 with TRBJ2-4; 7 positions match TRBD1. The J call may not be correct, given that the DNA end is closer to TRBJ2-7. The CDR3 has 14 residues. Germline CDR1 reads PRHDT; CDR2 reads FYEKMQ (reference sequence). The CDR3 is CASSFDRAAYEQYF. The DNA for the CDR3 is TGTGCCAGCAGCTTCGACAGGGCGGCCTACGAGCAGTACTTC.

This clonotype occurred once. V is TRBV27 and J is TRBJ2-7, with a possible D match to TRBD1 (5 bases). The ends were cut back, 6 bases at V and 3 bases at J, with 12 bases in the middle. The CDR3 runs 13 residues. Germline-derived CDR1 and CDR2 are MNHEY and SMNVEV (reference sequence). CDR3 DNA sequence: TGTGCCAGCAGGTCGACAGTGAACTACGAGCAGTACTTC. It specifies CASRSTVNYEQYF.

The CDR3 region is CASRTGTDTQYF. The DNA of the CDR3 is TGTGCCAGCAGGACAGGCACAGATACGCAGTATTTT. The chain employs TRBV12-3 or TRBV12-4 and TRBJ2-3; tentatively, D is TRBD1 (5 bases). The CDR3 is made up of 12 amino acids. Trimming removed 6 bases at V and 1 base at J, with 5 bases between.

This clonotype came up a few times. The chain's CDR3 is CASSQDTGLGNQPQHF. Written as DNA, the CDR3 is TGCGCCAGCAGCCAAGATACAGGTCTGGGCAATCAGCCCCAGCATTTT. The rearrangement links TRBV4-3 to TRBJ1-5; D might be TRBD1 (5 bases). CDR3 size: 16 residues. Germline CDR1 reads LGHNA; CDR2 reads YSLEER. The V end was cut by 0 bases, the J end by 2 bases, with 11 bases between.

This clonotype was observed a few times. The rearrangement links TRBV10-3 to TRBJ2-7; 10 bases fit TRBD1. This CDR3 has 14 residues. From germline, CDR1 is ENHRY and CDR2 SYGVKD. Trimming cost V 7 bases and J 4 bases; bases outside gene matches: 7. CDR3 nucleotide sequence: TGTGCCATCAAACCGGGACAGGGGCGGTACGAGCAGTACTTC. Translation: CAIKPGQGRYEQYF.

This chain links TRBV4-1 with TRBJ1-1; D uncertain. This CDR3 is 15 amino acids long. V was pared by 1 base and J by 3 bases, with 12 bases between. Germline V lookup: CDR1 MGHRA, CDR2 YSYEKL. DNA of the CDR3: TGCGCCAGCAGCCAAGTAGGAGTGATTGACACTGAAGCTTTCTTT. Protein: CASSQVGVIDTEAFF.

The chain uses TRBV5-1 and TRBJ1-2; possible D gene TRBD1, 5 bases. Germline CDR1 SGHRS, CDR2 YFSETQ. The CDR3 loop spans 14 amino acids. V was trimmed by 3 bases and J by 8 bases, leaving 17 bases between them. This chain's CDR3 is CASSSEGRSPGYTF. As DNA, the CDR3 is TGCGCCAGCAGCTCGGAGGGGCGGAGTCCCGGCTACACCTTC. Using reference TRBV5-1 and TRBJ1-2 for the parts outside the CDR3, the full variable domain is KAGVTQTPRYLIKTRGQQVTLSCSPISGHRSVSWYQQTPGQGLQFLFEYFSETQRNKGNFPGRFSGRQFSNSRSEMNVSTLELGDSALYLCASSSEGRSPGYTFGSGTRLTVV.

In the case of this clonotype: The junction differs from germline at one of its ends, possibly a read error. The DNA of the CDR3 is TGTGCCAGCGGTTACAGGCGGGGGGATGGGTACGAGCAGTACTTC. This gives the protein CASGYRRGDGYEQYF. The rearrangement joins TRBV6-5 to TRBJ2-4; 8 nucleotides match TRBD2. The end of the DNA fits TRBJ2-7 better, so the J call may be wrong. CDR1 MNHEY and CDR2 SVGAGI come from the germline V gene. This CDR3 comprises 15 residues.

This chain links TRBV4-2 with TRBJ2-7, with 11 bases aligning to TRBD2. The CDR3 has 16 amino acids. Trimming cost V 4 bases and J 0 bases; bases outside gene matches: 5. Germline V gives CDR1 LGHNA, CDR2 YNFKEQ. The chain's CDR3 is CASSRLTSGVSYEQYF. The CDR3 DNA is TGTGCCAGCAGCCGCCTGACTAGCGGGGTCTCCTACGAGCAGTACTTC.

This clonotype was recorded a few times. This chain connects TRBV20-1 to TRBJ2-1; 9 positions match TRBD2. Germline V gene sequence: CDR1 DFQATT, CDR2 SNEGSKA (reference sequence). There are 16 residues in the CDR3. J gave up 4 bases and V 0 bases, and 7 bases lay outside the gene matches. CDR3 DNA: TGCAGTGCTAGAGATCTGTCTAGCGGGGATTACAATGAGCAGTTCTTC. Translating gives CSARDLSSGDYNEQFF.

The gene calls are TRBV7-9 and TRBJ2-3; the match to TRBD2 covers 13 bases. Per germline, CDR1 SEHNR and CDR2 FQNEAQ (reference sequence). The CDR3 contains 18 residues. V shed 7 bases and J 0 bases; nucleotides not matched to a gene: 10. CDR3 DNA: TGTGCCAGCATACCCCCACTACTAGCGGGGGGGAGCACAGATACGCAGTATTTT. Amino acid sequence: CASIPPLLAGGSTDTQYF.

For this clonotype: At one end, the junction sequence differs from germline, possibly due to a read error. The chain links TRBV12-3 or TRBV12-4 to TRBJ2-5; 10 bases are shared with TRBD2. This CDR3 region has 18 residues. The CDR3 region has the DNA TGTGCCGGCAGGGAACTAGCGGGGCGACTCCCGTACCAAGAGACCCAGTACTTC. It encodes CAGRELAGRLPYQETQYF.

This clonotype was observed a few times. The CDR3 here is CASTSRSGGETQYF. As DNA, the CDR3 is TGTGCCAGCACCTCGCGTAGCGGGGGGGAGACCCAGTACTTC. The chain combines TRBV3-1 with TRBJ2-5; 10 bases fit TRBD2. CDR3 length: 14 residues. Trimming at V came to 7 bases and at J to 5 bases, leaving 7 bases not matched to a gene. Germline CDR1 LGHDT, CDR2 YNNKEL (reference sequence).

This chain links TRBV6-5 with TRBJ1-2; 7 bases match TRBD1. V dropped 0 bases and J dropped 8; count of bases not matched to a gene: 6. The CDR3 sequence is 14 residues long. The germline CDR1 and CDR2 sequences are MNHEY and SVGAGI. CDR3 DNA: TGTGCCAGCAGTTACTCCCGGACAGGTCTGGGCTACACCTTC. Protein: CASSYSRTGLGYTF.

The chain recombines TRBV20-1 with TRBJ2-7, with 8 bases aligning to TRBD2. V lost 4 bases to trimming and J lost 7 bases; unmatched junction nucleotides: 15. Germline CDR1 DFQATT, CDR2 SNEGSKA (reference sequence). This CDR3 contains 15 residues. DNA for the CDR3: TGCAGTGCTATCCGTAGCGGGGCGGTTTACAATGAGCAGTACTTC. Residues: CSAIRSGAVYNEQYF.

The chain carries TRBV30 and TRBJ2-1; D could derive from TRBD1 or TRBD2 (5 bases each). The CDR3 is 12 residues long. V was clipped by 3 bases and J by 6 bases, with 9 bases between them. Germline V gene sequence: CDR1 GTSNPN, CDR2 SVGIG (reference sequence). The CDR3 sequence is CAWSRDLNEQFF. CDR3 sequence (DNA): TGTGCCTGGAGCCGGGACCTCAATGAGCAGTTCTTC.

The rearrangement uses TRBV20-1 and TRBJ2-1, with 7 bases aligning to TRBD2. Trimming took 0 bases from V and 8 from J; bases not matched to a gene: 10. Per the germline V gene, CDR1 is DFQATT and CDR2 is SNEGSKA (reference sequence). CDR3 length equals 15 residues. Here the CDR3 DNA reads TGCAGTGCTAGAGATCTACAAAGCGGGATCGATGAGCAGTTCTTC. Its translation: CSARDLQSGIDEQFF.

This chain links TRBV7-9 with TRBJ1-2; D not certain. Trimming stripped 4 bases from V and 2 bases from J, with 20 bases between. The CDR3 is 17 residues long. Germline CDR1 is SEHNR and CDR2 is FQNEAQ (reference sequence). The chain's CDR3 is CASSSHREGSRNYGYTF. In nucleotides, the CDR3 is TGTGCCAGCAGCTCGCACCGGGAGGGCAGCCGAAACTATGGCTACACCTTC.

This chain joins TRBV4-2 and TRBJ2-3, with TRBD2 matching over 14 bases. The CDR3 runs 16 residues. The J segment lost 7 bases and the V segment lost 4 bases, leaving 7 bases of the junction unmatched. Germline values: CDR1 LGHNA, CDR2 YNFKEQ. The CDR3 spells CASSLRLAGGSNTQYF. DNA for the CDR3: TGTGCCAGCAGCCTTCGACTAGCGGGGGGGTCCAATACGCAGTATTTT.

The chain couples TRBV6-5 to TRBJ2-5; weak D call: TRBD1 (6 bases). The end of the DNA fits TRBJ2-7 better, so the J call may be wrong. Germline assignment: CDR1 MNHEY and CDR2 SVGAGI. The CDR3 consists of 13 residues. DNA of the CDR3: TGTGCCAGCAGCCAGACGGACAGCGGCGAGCAGTACTTC. Translated: CASSQTDSGEQYF.